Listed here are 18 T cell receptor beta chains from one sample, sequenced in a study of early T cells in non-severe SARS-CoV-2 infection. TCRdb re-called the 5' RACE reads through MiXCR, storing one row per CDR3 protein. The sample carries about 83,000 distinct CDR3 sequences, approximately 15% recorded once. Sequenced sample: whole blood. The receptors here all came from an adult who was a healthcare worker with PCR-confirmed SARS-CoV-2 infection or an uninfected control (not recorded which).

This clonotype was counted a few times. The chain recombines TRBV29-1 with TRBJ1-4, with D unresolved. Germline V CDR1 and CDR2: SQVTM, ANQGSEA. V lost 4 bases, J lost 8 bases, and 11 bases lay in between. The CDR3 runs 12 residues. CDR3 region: CSVVFPEEKLFF. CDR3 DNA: TGCAGCGTTGTTTTCCCGGAAGAAAAACTGTTTTTT.

The CDR3 sequence: CASGRGENSPLHF. The CDR3 DNA follows: TGCGCCAGCGGAAGAGGGGAAAATTCACCCCTCCACTTT. This rearrangement joins TRBV10-2 to TRBJ1-6, with a tentative D call TRBD1 (5 bases). The length of the CDR3 is 13 residues. Germline V gives CDR1 WSHSY, CDR2 SAAADI. V was shortened by 8 bases and J by 7 bases, with 12 bases between the two germline ends.

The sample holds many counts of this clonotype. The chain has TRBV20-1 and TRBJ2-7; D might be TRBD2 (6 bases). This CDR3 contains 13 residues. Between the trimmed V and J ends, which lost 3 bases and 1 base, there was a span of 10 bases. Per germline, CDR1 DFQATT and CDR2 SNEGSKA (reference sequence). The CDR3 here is CSASWGVSYEQYF. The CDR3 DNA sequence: TGCAGTGCTAGTTGGGGGGTGTCCTACGAGCAGTACTTC.

The CDR3 DNA reads TGTGCCAGCAGGAGGGACGGGAACACCGGGGAGCTGTTTTTT. Residues: CASRRDGNTGELFF. V is TRBV9 and J is TRBJ2-2; either TRBD1 or TRBD2 may fit D (5 bases each). CDR3 length equals 14 residues. The ends were cut back, 5 bases at V and 1 base at J, with 9 bases in the middle. Germline V gives CDR1 SGDLS, CDR2 YYNGEE. Looking up the rest from reference TRBV9 and TRBJ2-2 gives the full variable domain: DSGVTQTPKHLITATGQRVTLRCSPRSGDLSVYWYQQSLDQGLQFLIQYYNGEERAKGNILERFSAQQFPDLHSELNLSSLELGDSALYFCASRRDGNTGELFFGEGSRLTVL.

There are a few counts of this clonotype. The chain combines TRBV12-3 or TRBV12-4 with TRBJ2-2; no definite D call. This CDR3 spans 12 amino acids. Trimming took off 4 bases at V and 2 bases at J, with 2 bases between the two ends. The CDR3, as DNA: TGTGCCAGCAGTTATAACACCGGGGAGCTGTTTTTT. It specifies CASSYNTGELFF.

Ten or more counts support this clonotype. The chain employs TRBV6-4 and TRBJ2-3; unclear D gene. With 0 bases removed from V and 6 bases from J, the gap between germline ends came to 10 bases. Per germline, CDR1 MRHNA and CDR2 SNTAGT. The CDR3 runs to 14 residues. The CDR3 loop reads CASSDSLDPDTQYF. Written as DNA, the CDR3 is TGTGCCAGCAGTGACTCACTTGACCCGGATACGCAGTATTTT.

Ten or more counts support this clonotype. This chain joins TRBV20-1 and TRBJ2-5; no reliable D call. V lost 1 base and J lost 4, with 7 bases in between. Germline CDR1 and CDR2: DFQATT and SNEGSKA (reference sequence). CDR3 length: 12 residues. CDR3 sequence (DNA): TGCAGTGCTAGAGCGGATGCAGAGACCCAGTACTTC. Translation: CSARADAETQYF.

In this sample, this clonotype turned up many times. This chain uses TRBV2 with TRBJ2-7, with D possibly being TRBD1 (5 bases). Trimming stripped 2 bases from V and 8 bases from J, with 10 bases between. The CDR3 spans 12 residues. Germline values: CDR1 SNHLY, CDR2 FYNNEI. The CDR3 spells CASSERWTQQYF. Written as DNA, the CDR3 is TGTGCCAGCAGTGAACGTTGGACACAGCAGTACTTC.

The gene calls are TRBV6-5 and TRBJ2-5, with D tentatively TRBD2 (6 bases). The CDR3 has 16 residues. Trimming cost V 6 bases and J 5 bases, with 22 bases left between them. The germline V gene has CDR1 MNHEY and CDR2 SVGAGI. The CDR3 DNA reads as TGTGCCAGCAGCATTGGGACTTGGGAGGCGGGGGAGACCCAGTACTTC. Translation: CASSIGTWEAGETQYF.

For the CDR3, the DNA is TGCAGCGTTGAAGTTAACAGGGTCTCGTACTTC. Translation: CSVEVNRVSYF. This sequence joins TRBV29-1 and TRBJ2-4, with a possible D match to TRBD1 (6 bases). This CDR3 is built from 11 residues. Germline CDR1 reads SQVTM; CDR2 reads ANQGSEA. Deletions cut 1 base from V and 15 bases from J, with 13 bases between.

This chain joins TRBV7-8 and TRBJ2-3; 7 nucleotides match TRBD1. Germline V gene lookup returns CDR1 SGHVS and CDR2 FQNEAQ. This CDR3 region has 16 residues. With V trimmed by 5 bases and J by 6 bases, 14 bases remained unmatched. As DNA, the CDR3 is TGTGCCAGCAGCCTTTACCTGACAGGGACCATGGATACGCAGTATTTT. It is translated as CASSLYLTGTMDTQYF. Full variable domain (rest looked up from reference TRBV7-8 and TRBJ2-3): GAGVSQSPRYKVAKRGQDVALRCDPISGHVSLFWYQQALGQGPEFLTYFQNEAQLDKSGLPSDRFFAERPEGSVSTLKIQRTQQEDSAVYLCASSLYLTGTMDTQYFGPGTRLTVL.

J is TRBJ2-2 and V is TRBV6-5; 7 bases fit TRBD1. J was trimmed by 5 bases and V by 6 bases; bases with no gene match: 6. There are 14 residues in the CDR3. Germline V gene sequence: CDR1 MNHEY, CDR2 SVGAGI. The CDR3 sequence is CASSPLQGTGELFF. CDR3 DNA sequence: TGTGCCAGCAGCCCACTACAGGGGACCGGGGAGCTGTTTTTT.

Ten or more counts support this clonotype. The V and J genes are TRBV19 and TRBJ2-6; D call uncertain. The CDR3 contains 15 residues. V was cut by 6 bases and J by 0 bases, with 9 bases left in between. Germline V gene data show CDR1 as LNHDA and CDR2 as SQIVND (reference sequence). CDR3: CASREGPSGANVLTF. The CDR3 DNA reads TGTGCCAGTAGGGAAGGGCCCTCTGGGGCCAACGTCCTGACTTTC.

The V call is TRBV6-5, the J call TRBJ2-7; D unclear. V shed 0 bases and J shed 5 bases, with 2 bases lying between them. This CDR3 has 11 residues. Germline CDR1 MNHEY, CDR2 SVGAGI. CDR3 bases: TGTGCCAGCAGTTACTCGCACGAGCAGTACTTC. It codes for CASSYSHEQYF.

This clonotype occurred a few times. The CDR3 protein is CASRRGSGGLQETQYF. DNA for the CDR3: TGCGCCAGCAGGAGAGGAAGCGGGGGGCTCCAAGAGACCCAGTACTTC. The chain carries TRBV5-1 and TRBJ2-5, with 9 bases matching TRBD2. The junction had 9 bases not matched to a gene; V was cut back by 5 bases and J by 1 base. This CDR3 comprises 16 residues. The V gene's germline CDR1 is SGHRS and CDR2 YFSETQ. The full variable domain, in which reference TRBV5-1 and TRBJ2-5 provide the parts outside the CDR3, is KAGVTQTPRYLIKTRGQQVTLSCSPISGHRSVSWYQQTPGQGLQFLFEYFSETQRNKGNFPGRFSGRQFSNSRSEMNVSTLELGDSALYLCASRRGSGGLQETQYFGPGTRLLVL.

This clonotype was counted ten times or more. The CDR3 coding sequence is TGCGCCAGCAGTGAGTCCGGGAGAGCTGGATTACTCATATATTTT. Translation gives CASSESGRAGLLIYF. This rearrangement joins TRBV10-1 to TRBJ1-3; the D is unclear. Germline CDR1 and CDR2: WNHNN and SYGVQD (reference sequence). There are 15 residues in the CDR3. V lost 0 bases and J lost 12, with 18 bases in between.

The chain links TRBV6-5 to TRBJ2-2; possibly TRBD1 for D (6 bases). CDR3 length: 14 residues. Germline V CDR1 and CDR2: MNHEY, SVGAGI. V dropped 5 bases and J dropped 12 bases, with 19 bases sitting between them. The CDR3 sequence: CASSSTQGPGKLFF. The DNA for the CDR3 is TGTGCCAGCAGTAGCACACAGGGCCCGGGGAAGCTGTTTTTT.

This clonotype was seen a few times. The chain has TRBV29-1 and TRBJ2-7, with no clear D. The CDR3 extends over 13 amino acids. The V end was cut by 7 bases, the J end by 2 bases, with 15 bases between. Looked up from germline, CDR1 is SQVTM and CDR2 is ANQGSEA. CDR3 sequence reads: CSAEDASTYEQYF. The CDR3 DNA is TGCAGCGCCGAAGACGCTTCAACCTACGAGCAGTACTTC.